This T cell receptor beta chain was documented in a study of blood T cells in healthy people across ages. Study overall: For every two T cells, template switching captured about one barcoded beta molecule. Study results and limitations: With donor CMV status unknown, expanded clonotype changes were possibly confounded. Measured against age, TCR beta diversity per million T cells decreased in a roughly linear manner. Leaving the PBMCs unsorted stopped any conclusive comparison of naive versus antigen-experienced cells.

For this clonotype: Its antigen remains unknown.

The CDR3 is 14 residues long. Between the trimmed V and J ends, which lost 6 bases and 4 bases, there was a span of 15 bases. The germline gives CDR1 DFQATT, CDR2 SNEGSKA (reference sequence). A J-beta primer mix and a sample-barcoded 5' primer were used in a second PCR of about 7 to 12 cycles. Each CDR3 protein is one row after TCRdb ran MiXCR on the 5' RACE reads. The sample consists of hundreds of thousands of distinct CDR3 sequences, 45% to 50% of them appearing once. The genes are TRBV20-1 and TRBJ1-4; D is possibly TRBD1 (6 bases). The receptor's source is an older woman in good health. Sample: blood. This chain's CDR3 is CSATRGGDNEKLFF. As DNA, the CDR3 is TGCAGTGCCACCAGGGGCGGGGATAATGAAAAACTGTTTTTT.